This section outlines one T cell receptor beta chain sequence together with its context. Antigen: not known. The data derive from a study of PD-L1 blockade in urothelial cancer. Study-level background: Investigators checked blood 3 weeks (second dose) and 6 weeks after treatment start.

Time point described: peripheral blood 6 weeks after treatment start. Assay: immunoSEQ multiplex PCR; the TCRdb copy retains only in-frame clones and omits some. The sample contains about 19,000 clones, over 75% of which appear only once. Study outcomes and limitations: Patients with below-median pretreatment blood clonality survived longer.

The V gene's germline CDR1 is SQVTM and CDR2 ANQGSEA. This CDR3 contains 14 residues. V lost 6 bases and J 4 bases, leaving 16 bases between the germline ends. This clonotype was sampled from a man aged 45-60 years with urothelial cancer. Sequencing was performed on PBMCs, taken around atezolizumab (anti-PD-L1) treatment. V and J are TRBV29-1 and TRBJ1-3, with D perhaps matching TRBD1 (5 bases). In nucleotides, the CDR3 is TGCAGCGTCGCCCCCGGGGGGGTAGGAAACACCATATATTTT. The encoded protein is CSVAPGGVGNTIYF.